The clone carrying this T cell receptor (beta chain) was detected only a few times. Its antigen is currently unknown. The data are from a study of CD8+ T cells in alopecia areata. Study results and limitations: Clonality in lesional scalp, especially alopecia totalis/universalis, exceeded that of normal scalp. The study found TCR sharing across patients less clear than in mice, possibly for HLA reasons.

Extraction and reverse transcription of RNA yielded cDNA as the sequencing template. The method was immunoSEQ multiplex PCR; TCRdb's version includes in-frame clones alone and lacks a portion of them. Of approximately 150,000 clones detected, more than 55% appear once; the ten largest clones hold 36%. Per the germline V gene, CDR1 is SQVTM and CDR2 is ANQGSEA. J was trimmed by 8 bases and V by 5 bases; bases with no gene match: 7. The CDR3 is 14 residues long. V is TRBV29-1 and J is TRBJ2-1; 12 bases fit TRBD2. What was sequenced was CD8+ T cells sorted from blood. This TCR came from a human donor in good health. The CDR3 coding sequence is TGCAGCGTTCCGACTAGCGGGAGCGGCGATGAGCAGTTCTTC. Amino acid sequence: CSVPTSGSGDEQFF.